One T cell receptor beta chain is described in this entry. Its antigen is currently unknown. This record comes from a study of PD-1 blockade in classical Hodgkin lymphoma. Study outcomes and limitations: A reduction in baseline TCR diversity was reportedly seen in newly diagnosed patients relative to healthy donors. Some patients began nivolumab under 1 year after ASCT. These patients were excluded from later analyses. Repertoire differences have undefined causes, possibly disease activity or prior therapy.

Sequencing was performed with immunoSEQ multiplex PCR; in TCRdb, only in-frame clones are kept and a portion is missing. The sample records fewer than 20,000 clones, less than 75% being singletons. Germline CDR1 reads SGDLS; CDR2 reads YYNGEE. The CDR3 sequence is 13 residues long. Trimming removed 0 bases from V and 5 bases from J, with 8 bases in between. Time point meaning: cycle 4 day 1 (C4D1), after less than seven weeks of nivolumab. Autologous stem cell transplantation was followed by relapse in every patient, and brentuximab vedotin exposure varied. J is TRBJ2-5 and V is TRBV9; weak D call: TRBD1 (5 bases). The sequencing used peripheral blood mononuclear cells (PBMCs), collected before the fourth cycle of nivolumab. This clonotype originated in a human donor with classical Hodgkin lymphoma. CDR3 protein: CASSVGGAETQYF. The CDR3 DNA follows: TGTGCCAGCAGCGTAGGGGGCGCCGAGACCCAGTACTTC.